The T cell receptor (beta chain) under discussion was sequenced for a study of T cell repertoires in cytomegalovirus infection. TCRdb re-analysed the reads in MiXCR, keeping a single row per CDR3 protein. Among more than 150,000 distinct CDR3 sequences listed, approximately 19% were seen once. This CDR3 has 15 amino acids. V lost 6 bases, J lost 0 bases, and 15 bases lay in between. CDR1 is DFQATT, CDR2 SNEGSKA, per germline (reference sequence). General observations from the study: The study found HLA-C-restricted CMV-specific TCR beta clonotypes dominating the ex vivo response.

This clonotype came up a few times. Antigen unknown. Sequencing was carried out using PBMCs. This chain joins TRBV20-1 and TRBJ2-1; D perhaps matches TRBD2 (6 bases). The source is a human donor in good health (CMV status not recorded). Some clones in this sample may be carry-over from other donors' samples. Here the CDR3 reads CSASHRGSSYNEQFF. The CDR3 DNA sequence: TGCAGTGCCTCCCATCGGGGGAGCTCCTACAATGAGCAGTTCTTC.